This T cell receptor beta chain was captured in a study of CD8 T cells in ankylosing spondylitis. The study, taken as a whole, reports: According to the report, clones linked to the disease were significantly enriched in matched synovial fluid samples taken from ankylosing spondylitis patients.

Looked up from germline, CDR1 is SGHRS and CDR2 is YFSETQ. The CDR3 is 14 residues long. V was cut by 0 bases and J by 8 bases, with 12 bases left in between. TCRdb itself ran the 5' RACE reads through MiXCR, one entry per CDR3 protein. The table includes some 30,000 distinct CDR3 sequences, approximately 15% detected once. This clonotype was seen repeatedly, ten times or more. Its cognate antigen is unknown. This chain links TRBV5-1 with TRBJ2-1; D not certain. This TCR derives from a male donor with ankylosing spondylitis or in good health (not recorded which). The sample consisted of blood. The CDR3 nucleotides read TGCGCCAGCAGCTTGGCCGTCGGCGGCTATGAGCAGTTCTTC. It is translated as CASSLAVGGYEQFF.